Listed below are T cell receptor beta chains from one sample, sequenced in a study of identical twins. TCRdb passed the 5' RACE reads through MiXCR, listing each CDR3 protein once. The sample yields hundreds of thousands of distinct CDR3 sequences, 20% to 25% seen once. The sample also formed part of further work on T cells expressing NK-cell markers.

Sequenced sample: CD4+ T cells sorted from blood. All receptors derive from a woman aged 18-35 years in good health. CDR3s include the opening cysteine and the closing phenylalanine or tryptophan. The D gene is left open where the match is weak. The size field is filled for only some rows; it gives once, few, many or a size class.

j_call clone_size v_call d_call cdr3_nt cdr3_aa
TRBJ2-1 . TRBV7-2 . TGTGCCAGCAGCTTGGCTAATAGCGGCTACAATGAGCAGTTCTTC CASSLANSGYNEQFF
TRBJ1-2 few TRBV20-1 TRBD1 TGCAGTCAGTGGACGGGACAGGGGAGTTATTATGGCTACACCTTC CSQWTGQGSYYGYTF
TRBJ1-1 . TRBV5-4 . TGTGCCAGCAGCTTGAAACTGTGGGACGCCGAGAACACTGAAGCTTTCTTT CASSLKLWDAENTEAFF
TRBJ2-7 few TRBV7-9 . TGTGCCAGCAGCTTTCTGGGCAGGGGCGGAATCCACGAGCAGTACTTC CASSFLGRGGIHEQYF
TRBJ2-7 . TRBV5-5 . TGTGCCAGCAGCTTCACTAGCTCCTACGAGCAGTACTTC CASSFTSSYEQYF
TRBJ2-7 . TRBV11-3 . TGTGCCAGCAGCTTAGACGGCCGGGGGCGGTACGAGCAGTACTTC CASSLDGRGRYEQYF
TRBJ1-6 . TRBV7-2 . TGTGCCAGCAGCTTAGTCGGCAGAGGATCACCCCTCCACTTT CASSLVGRGSPLHF
TRBJ2-1 . TRBV7-9 . TGTGCCAGCAGCACCAGACTAGTCCGCGAGCAGTTCTTC CASSTRLVREQFF
TRBJ2-1 . TRBV20-1 TRBD2 TGCAGTGCTCCCGGGACTAGCGGGATCAATGAGCAGTTCTTC CSAPGTSGINEQFF
TRBJ1-6 . TRBV25-1 . TGTGCCAGCAGTCGGGAGGTGTCACCCCTCCACTTT CASSREVSPLHF
TRBJ2-1 few TRBV20-1 . TGCAGTGCTAGAGATGCGAGCGTCGACTACAATGAGCAGTTCTTC CSARDASVDYNEQFF
TRBJ2-1 . TRBV11-3 . TGTGCCAGCAGCTTAGAGTCCCTAAGCAATGAGCAGTTCTTC CASSLESLSNEQFF
TRBJ1-5 . TRBV6-1 . TGTGCCGCGGGGATGATGGGTTATAGCAATCAGCCCCAGCATTTT CAAGMMGYSNQPQHF
TRBJ2-3 . TRBV18 TRBD1 TGTGCCAGCTCACCTAGACAGGGTGGCCCAGATACGCAGTATTTT CASSPRQGGPDTQYF
TRBJ2-5 . TRBV29-1 TRBD1 TGCAGCGTGGGGGGGACAGGGGGCCAAGAGACCCAGTACTTC CSVGGTGGQETQYF
TRBJ2-3 . TRBV20-1 TRBD1 TGCAGTGCCTCAACGACAGGGTGGACAGATACGCAGTATTTT CSASTTGWTDTQYF
TRBJ2-3 few TRBV20-1 . TGCAGTGCGGAAGTCTCTACAAGCACAGATACGCAGTATTTT CSAEVSTSTDTQYF
TRBJ2-7 . TRBV4-3 TRBD1 TGCGCCAGCAGCCAACTGCGGACAGGGACGACGGGGGCCCACGAGCAGTACTTC CASSQLRTGTTGAHEQYF
TRBJ1-3 many TRBV7-9 . TGTGCCAGCAGCTTAGCAGGGGCTGGAAACACCATATATTTT CASSLAGAGNTIYF
TRBJ2-7 . TRBV5-1 TRBD2 TGCGCCAGCAGCTTCTCAGGAGGGAGGGCCCCCTACGAGCAGTACTTC CASSFSGGRAPYEQYF
TRBJ2-3 . TRBV20-1 . TGCAGTGCCCGCCCGGGGGCTAGCACAGATACGCAGTATTTT CSARPGASTDTQYF
TRBJ2-2 once TRBV20-1 TRBD1 TGCAGTGCTAGAGTGATAGAGACAGGGGACACCGGGGAGCTGTTTTTT CSARVIETGDTGELFF